This TCR beta chain was captured in a study of cytomegalovirus exposure and HLA in healthy donors. The study's findings and limits: In an earlier analysis, about 87% or about 30%: the productive usage of most TCR beta V segments. In a later analysis, across HLA loci, associated TCR counts were highest for DRB1, lowest for HLA-C.

The study ran its PCR with 60 Vbeta and 13 Jbeta primers. TCRdb's table, derived via immunoSEQ multiplex PCR, lists solely in-frame clones and lacks some. This sample has roughly 97,000 clones, with around 9.1% found just once. A note on this clone: Its antigen is currently unknown.

This TCR was recovered from a middle-aged man in good health and CMV-seropositive. Input material: PBMCs.

The CDR3 DNA is TGTGCCAGAGAGGGGGCCTTCGGACTAGCGGGAGATCAGCAGTTCTTC. Translation: CAREGAFGLAGDQQFF. The rearrangement joins TRBV2 to TRBJ2-1, with 13 bases fitting TRBD2. In germline, CDR1 is SNHLY, CDR2 FYNNEI. This CDR3 region has 16 residues. J gave up 11 bases and V 9 bases, and 16 bases lay outside the gene matches. Filled out from reference TRBV2 and TRBJ2-1, the complete variable domain reads EPEVTQTPSHQVTQMGQEVILRCVPISNHLYFYWYRQILGQKVEFLVSFYNNEISEKSEIFDDQFSVERPDGSNFTLKIRSTKLEDSAMYFCAREGAFGLAGDQQFFGPGTRLTVL.